This TCR beta chain was sequenced during a study of blood T cell repertoires in COVID-19. Study-level information: Specimens from acute and convalescent COVID-19 originated in the United States, Italy and Spain. T cells, B-cell-depleted T cells, or PBMCs supplied cDNA or gDNA.

Recruited during active infection, patients (from Seattle) were subsequently followed longitudinally. The CDR3 consists of 15 residues. Germline-derived CDR1 and CDR2 are SGHAT and FQNNGV. The junction had 7 bases not matched to a gene; V was cut back by 1 base and J by 10 bases. Per the study methods: Reference gene primers were amplified, and this amplification served to estimate nucleated cell counts. Sequencing used immunoSEQ multiplex PCR; TCRdb keeps in-frame clones, though not all of them. V, J and clone size reflect that table, while D and trimming were determined from the DNA. The data show hundreds of thousands of clones, with 65% to 90% seen just once and around 14% held by the top ten.

This receptor was identified in a woman in her 70s with COVID-19, enrolled during active disease. The chain uses TRBV11-2 and TRBJ2-1; 10 bases align to TRBD2. The sample consisted of peripheral blood. CDR3 sequence reads: CASSLGLAGVREQFF. The DNA for the CDR3 is TGTGCCAGCAGCTTAGGGCTAGCGGGGGTCAGGGAGCAGTTCTTC.